The T cell receptor beta chain described here comes from a study of T-cell memory formation after mild COVID-19. Study results and limitations: A second wave of clones peaked on day 37, and their SARS-CoV-2 specificity went unconfirmed. Several responding clones turned up in pre-infection memory, indicating that cross-reactive memory may have taken part.

This clonotype was picked up many times. The target antigen is unknown. UMIs and sample barcodes were carried by the TCR alpha and TCR beta cDNA libraries that 5'RACE produced using constant-segment primers. TCRdb reprocessed the 5' RACE reads via MiXCR and lists one record per CDR3 protein. The sample contains 350,000 or so distinct CDR3 sequences, roughly 13% of which appear only once. The ends were cut back, 0 bases at V and 5 bases at J, with 6 bases in the middle. CDR1 LGHNA and CDR2 YSLEER come from the germline V gene. This CDR3 has 13 residues. Sequences were obtained from PBMCs or a T cell subset sorted from them (not recorded which). The source of this sequence is a man between 18 and 29 years old who had mild COVID-19 (a few samples of this study predate the infection). Cell type and time point are not known. V usage is TRBV4-3 and J usage is TRBJ2-3, with D hard to call. The CDR3 nucleotides read TGCGCCAGCAGCCAAGACACGGTAGATACGCAGTATTTT. This translates into CASSQDTVDTQYF.